The clone carrying this T cell receptor (beta chain) was seen more than once but under ten times. This record comes from a study of CD8+ T cells in alopecia areata. Study-level information: Tofacitinib ran for 6 to 18 months before 6 months off drug.

The CDR3 consists of 16 residues. V gave up 1 base and J gave up 3 bases; unmatched junction bases: 4. Germline V CDR1 and CDR2: PRHDT, FYEKMQ (reference sequence). Treatment described: oral pan-JAK inhibitor, 5-10 mg twice daily. cDNA serving as the sequencing template came from extracted, reverse transcribed RNA. Clones were read by immunoSEQ multiplex PCR, and TCRdb kept only the in-frame ones, dropping some. The sample shows about 180,000 clones, around half of them seen only once. The V call is TRBV13, the J call TRBJ2-3; TRBD1 aligns across 10 bases. Material: CD8+ T cells sorted from blood, obtained at week 24, from a patient treated with tofacitinib. The TCR sequence derives from a human donor with alopecia areata. The CDR3 DNA follows: TGTGCCAGCAGCTTAGCGGACAGGGGGAATACAGATACGCAGTATTTT. This gives the protein CASSLADRGNTDTQYF.